This T cell receptor beta chain was recovered during a study of OX40 agonist ivuxolimab in advanced cancers. The wider study: A partial response was reached by three patients: one with hepatocellular carcinoma and two with cutaneous melanoma.

Generated by immunoSEQ multiplex PCR, the TCRdb table keeps only in-frame clones and is missing some. Of some 22,000 clones in the sample, more than 70% were seen once. V dropped 0 bases and J dropped 3; count of bases not matched to a gene: 15. CDR3 size: 20 residues. Germline lookup yields CDR1 MGHRA and CDR2 YSYEKL. The rearrangement joins TRBV4-1 to TRBJ2-2; 8 bases are shared with TRBD1. The sample consisted of CD4+ or CD8+ T cells sorted from blood, taken in a trial of the OX40 agonist ivuxolimab. The sequence was collected from an adult with an advanced solid tumor such as melanoma, head and neck, liver or kidney cancer. The CDR3 DNA sequence: TGCGCCAGCAGCCAAGAAAAGAGTTTTGGTGCAGGGGGCGACACCGGGGAGCTGTTTTTT. The encoded protein is CASSQEKSFGAGGDTGELFF.